This TCR beta chain was recorded in a study of cytomegalovirus exposure and HLA in healthy donors. Clones were read by immunoSEQ multiplex PCR, and TCRdb kept only the in-frame ones, dropping some. The repertoire holds under 150,000 clones, 70% to 90% seen once, with around 10% in the top ten. The V and J ends lost 0 bases and 3 bases, in that order; junction bases with no gene match: 14. CDR3 size: 18 residues. CDR1 is SGHNT and CDR2 is YYREEE in the germline V gene (reference sequence). The TCR originated in a man aged 18 to 30 in good health and CMV-seropositive. Sequencing used PBMCs. The chain has TRBV5-4 and TRBJ2-7, with 8 bases aligning to TRBD1. For the CDR3, the DNA is TGTGCCAGCAGCTTGGGTGCCTCAGGGGGCGGTGCCCTCTACGAGCAGTACTTC. Translated: CASSLGASGGGALYEQYF.